The table lists the clone carrying this T cell receptor beta chain with many counts. The antigen remains unidentified. Study-wide results and caveats: The TCR gene usage of tumor memory CD4+ T cells clustered together with blood and lymph node memory CD4+ cells and with lymph node naive CD4+ cells. Tumor-infiltrating Treg TCR alpha and beta sequences overlapped most with tumor naive CD4+ T cells, then blood naive.

V dropped 2 bases and J dropped 4 bases, with 6 bases sitting between them. The CDR3 has 12 amino acids. In germline, CDR1 is DFQATT, CDR2 SNEGSKA (reference sequence). After constant-region reverse-primer amplification, full-length variable regions underwent semi-nested PCR with Nested Universal Primer A. TCRdb ran MiXCR on the 5' RACE reads and lists one entry per CDR3 protein. The sample has fewer than 55,000 distinct CDR3 sequences, around 23% seen once. Cells sorted as Tregs were CD4+, CD25+ and CD127-/low. The sequenced sample was Tregs sorted from a lymph node. This sequence originates from a female donor with breast cancer. The V and J genes are TRBV20-1 and TRBJ1-5, with D hard to call. The DNA for the CDR3 is TGCAGTGCTAGACACACGAATCAGCCCCAGCATTTT. Amino acids: CSARHTNQPQHF.